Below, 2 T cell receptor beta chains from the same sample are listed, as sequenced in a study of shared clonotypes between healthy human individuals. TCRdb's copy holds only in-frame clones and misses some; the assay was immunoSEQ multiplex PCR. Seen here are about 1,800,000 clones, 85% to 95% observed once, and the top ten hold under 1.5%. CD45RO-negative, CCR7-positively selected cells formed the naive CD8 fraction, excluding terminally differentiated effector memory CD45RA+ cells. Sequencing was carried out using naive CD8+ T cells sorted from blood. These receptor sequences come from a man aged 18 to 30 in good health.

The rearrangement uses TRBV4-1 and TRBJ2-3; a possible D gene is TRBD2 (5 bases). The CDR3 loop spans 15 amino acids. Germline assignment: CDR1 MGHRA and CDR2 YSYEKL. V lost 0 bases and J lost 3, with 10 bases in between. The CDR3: CASSQDAGRTDTQYF. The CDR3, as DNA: TGCGCCAGCAGCCAAGATGCGGGCCGAACAGATACGCAGTATTTT.

DNA of the CDR3: TGTGCCAGCAGTGATTTAGGAGGGAGTGACACCGGGGAGCTGTTTTTT. Amino acid sequence: CASSDLGGSDTGELFF. The chain is built from TRBV2 and TRBJ2-2, with a weak D call TRBD2 (6 bases). Deletions cut 3 bases from V and 3 bases from J, with 14 bases between. CDR3 length: 16 residues. The germline gives CDR1 SNHLY, CDR2 FYNNEI. Variable domain in full (rest from reference TRBV2 and TRBJ2-2): EPEVTQTPSHQVTQMGQEVILRCVPISNHLYFYWYRQILGQKVEFLVSFYNNEISEKSEIFDDQFSVERPDGSNFTLKIRSTKLEDSAMYFCASSDLGGSDTGELFFGEGSRLTVL.